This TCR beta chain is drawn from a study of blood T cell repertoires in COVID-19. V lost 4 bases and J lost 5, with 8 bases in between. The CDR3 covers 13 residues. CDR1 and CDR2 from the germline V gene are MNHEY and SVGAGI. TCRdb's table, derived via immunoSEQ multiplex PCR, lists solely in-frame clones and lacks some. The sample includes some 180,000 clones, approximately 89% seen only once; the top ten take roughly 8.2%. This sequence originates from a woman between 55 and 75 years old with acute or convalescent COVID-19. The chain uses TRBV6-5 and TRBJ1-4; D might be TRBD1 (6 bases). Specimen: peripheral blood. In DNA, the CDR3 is TGTGCCAGCAGTTTAACAGGGAATGAAAAACTGTTTTTT. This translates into CASSLTGNEKLFF.